The entry below gives a single T cell receptor beta chain sequence along with its context. This sample was included in a study of blood T cell repertoires in COVID-19. Study information: There were acute and convalescent COVID-19 samples, and they came from the United States, Italy and Spain.

Assay used: immunoSEQ multiplex PCR; TCRdb lists only in-frame clones, some missing. The table records around 200,000 clones, 80% to 90% of them present only once. Germline values: CDR1 MNHEY, CDR2 SMNVEV (reference sequence). Deletions cut 7 bases from V and 2 bases from J, with 10 bases between. The CDR3 is 13 amino acids. Sequencing input: peripheral blood. The sequence was obtained from a man aged 35 to 55 with active or convalescent COVID-19. This chain uses TRBV27 with TRBJ2-3; tentative D call: TRBD1 (5 bases). The CDR3 DNA reads TGTGCCAGCAAAGGGGCCTTCACAGATACGCAGTATTTT. Translated, it gives CASKGAFTDTQYF.